Listed here is a single T cell receptor (beta chain). The CDR3 is 13 residues long. Germline assignment: CDR1 LNHNV and CDR2 YYDKDF (reference sequence). Trimming stripped 8 bases from V and 4 bases from J, with 11 bases between. The sample comes from a study of patients and donors after allogeneic stem cell transplantation. TCRdb called the RT-PCR reads again in MiXCR, with one record for every CDR3 protein. The sample has under 200,000 distinct CDR3 sequences, around 30% seen once. Specimen: blood, either unsorted or a sorted T cell fraction (not recorded which). The TCR originated in a human donor who was either an allogeneic HSCT recipient or a stem cell or donor lymphocyte infusion donor (not recorded which). It is not recorded whose cells these are; they may come from a transplant donor. The gene calls are TRBV15 and TRBJ2-2; maybe TRBD2 (6 bases). The CDR3 sequence is CATLGLATGELFF. CDR3 in DNA: TGTGCCACCTTGGGACTCGCCACCGGGGAGCTGTTTTTT.